This T cell receptor (beta chain) was observed in a study of T cell changes during pregnancy in multiple sclerosis. This CDR3 is 16 amino acids long. Unmatched junction bases numbered 9, after V lost 2 bases and J lost 5 bases. CDR1 is SGHDT, CDR2 YYEEEE, per germline. Sequencing was performed with immunoSEQ multiplex PCR; in TCRdb, only in-frame clones are kept and a portion is missing. The sample contains around 100,000 clones, 85% to 95% of which appear only once. Sequences were derived from peripheral blood, sampled in the second trimester of pregnancy. This receptor was taken from a female donor with multiple sclerosis, enrolled in a pregnancy study. The chain carries TRBV5-6 and TRBJ2-1, with 8 bases aligning to TRBD2. The CDR3 nucleotides are TGTGCCAGCAGCTTCAAAACTAGCGGAAACAACAATGAGCAGTTCTTC. This translates into CASSFKTSGNNNEQFF.